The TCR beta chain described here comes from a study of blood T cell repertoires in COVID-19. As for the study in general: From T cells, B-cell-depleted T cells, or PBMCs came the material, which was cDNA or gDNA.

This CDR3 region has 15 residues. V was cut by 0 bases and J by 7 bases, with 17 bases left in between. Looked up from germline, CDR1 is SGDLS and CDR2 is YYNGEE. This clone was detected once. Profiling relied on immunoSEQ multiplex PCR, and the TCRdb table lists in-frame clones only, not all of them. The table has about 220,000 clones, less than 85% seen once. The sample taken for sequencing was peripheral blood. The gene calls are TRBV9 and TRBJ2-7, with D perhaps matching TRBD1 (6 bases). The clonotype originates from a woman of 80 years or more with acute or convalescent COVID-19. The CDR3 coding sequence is TGTGCCAGCAGCGTAGGGACAGCCAGTTCGGATGAGCAGTACTTC. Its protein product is CASSVGTASSDEQYF. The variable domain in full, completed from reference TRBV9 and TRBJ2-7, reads DSGVTQTPKHLITATGQRVTLRCSPRSGDLSVYWYQQSLDQGLQFLIQYYNGEERAKGNILERFSAQQFPDLHSELNLSSLELGDSALYFCASSVGTASSDEQYFGPGTRLTVT.